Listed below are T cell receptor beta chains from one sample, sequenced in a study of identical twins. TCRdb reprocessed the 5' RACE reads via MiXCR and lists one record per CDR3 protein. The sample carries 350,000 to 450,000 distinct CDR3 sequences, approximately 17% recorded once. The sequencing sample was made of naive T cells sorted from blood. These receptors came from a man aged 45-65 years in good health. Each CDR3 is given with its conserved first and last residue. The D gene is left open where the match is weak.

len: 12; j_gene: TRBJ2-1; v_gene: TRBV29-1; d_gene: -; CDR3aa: CSVEGQGNEQFF
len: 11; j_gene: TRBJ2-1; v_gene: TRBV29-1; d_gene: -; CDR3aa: CSVGKYNEQFF
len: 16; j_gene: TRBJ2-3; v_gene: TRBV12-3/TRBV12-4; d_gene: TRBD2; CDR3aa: CASTRGRGSSTDTQYF
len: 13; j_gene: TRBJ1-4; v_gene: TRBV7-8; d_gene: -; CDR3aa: CASSQDPKGKLFF
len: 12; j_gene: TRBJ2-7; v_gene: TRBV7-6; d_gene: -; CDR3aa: CASSLARAEQYF
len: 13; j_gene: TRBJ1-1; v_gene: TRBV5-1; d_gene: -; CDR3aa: CASSLGDQDEAFF
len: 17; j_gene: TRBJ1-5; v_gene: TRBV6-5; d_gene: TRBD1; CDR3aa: CASSWAGGESSNQPQHF
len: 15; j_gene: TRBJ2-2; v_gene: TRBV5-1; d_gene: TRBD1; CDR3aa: CASSTGQLNTGELFF
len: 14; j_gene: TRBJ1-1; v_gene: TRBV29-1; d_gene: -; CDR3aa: CSVAGARLNTEAFF
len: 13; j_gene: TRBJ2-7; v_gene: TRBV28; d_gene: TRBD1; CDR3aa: CASRWTGDYEQYF